The clone carrying this T cell receptor beta chain was found many times. What it binds is unknown. Using quantitative 5'-RACE with molecular barcodes, the authors made TCR beta libraries. TCRdb used MiXCR to reprocess the 5' RACE reads, holding one entry per CDR3 protein. The sample contains about 480,000 distinct CDR3 sequences, approximately 17% of which appear only once. This sample was included in a study of CD8 T cells in ankylosing spondylitis. Whole-study results and caveats: Seemingly characteristic of ankylosing spondylitis blood was a TCR beta motif consisting of under ten highly homologous variants. Researchers report that disease-linked clones proved CD8+ and relatively rare in peripheral blood.

There are 14 residues in the CDR3. V lost 6 bases, J lost 1 base, and 5 bases stayed unmatched. The germline gives CDR1 SQVTM, CDR2 ANQGSEA. The receptor's source is a male donor with ankylosing spondylitis. Sequencing was carried out using blood, either unsorted or a sorted T cell fraction (not recorded which). This rearrangement joins TRBV29-1 to TRBJ2-2; 7 nucleotides align to TRBD2. The CDR3 sequence is CSVVTSQNTGELFF. The DNA for the CDR3 is TGCAGCGTAGTGACTAGCCAGAACACCGGGGAGCTGTTTTTT.